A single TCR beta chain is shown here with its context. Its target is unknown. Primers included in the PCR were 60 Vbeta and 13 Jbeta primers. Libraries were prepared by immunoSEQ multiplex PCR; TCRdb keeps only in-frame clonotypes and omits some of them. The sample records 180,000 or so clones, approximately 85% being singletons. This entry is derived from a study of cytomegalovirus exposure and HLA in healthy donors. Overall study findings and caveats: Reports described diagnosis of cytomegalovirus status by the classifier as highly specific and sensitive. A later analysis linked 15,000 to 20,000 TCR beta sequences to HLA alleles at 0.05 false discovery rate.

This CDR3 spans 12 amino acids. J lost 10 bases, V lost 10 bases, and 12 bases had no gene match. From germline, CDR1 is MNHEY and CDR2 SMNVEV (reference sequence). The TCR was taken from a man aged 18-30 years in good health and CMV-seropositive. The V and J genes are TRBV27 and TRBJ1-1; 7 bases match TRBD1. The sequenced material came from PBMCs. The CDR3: CATRQGLGGAFF. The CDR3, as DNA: TGTGCCACTAGACAGGGATTGGGGGGAGCTTTCTTT.